This T cell receptor (beta chain) was sequenced in a study of breast tumors, draining lymph nodes, adjacent tissues. TCRdb processed the multiplex PCR reads anew with MiXCR; each CDR3 protein has one entry. The sample has about 150,000 distinct CDR3 sequences, more than 20% seen once; the top ten hold roughly 2.8%. Breast cancer patients provided tissue from their axillary draining lymph nodes. The sequencing input was axillary lymph node tissue. The sequence derives from a female donor with breast cancer. Some clones in this sample may be carry-over from other donors' samples.

The CDR3 loop reads CASSELAGEQYF. The CDR3, as DNA: TGTGCCAGCAGTGAGCTAGCGGGTGAGCAGTACTTC. This chain uses TRBV6-1 with TRBJ2-7; TRBD2 matches at 8 bases. V lost 3 bases to trimming and J lost 7 bases; unmatched junction nucleotides: 2. The CDR3 is 12 amino acids. Germline CDR1 is MNHNS and CDR2 is SASEGT.